The T cell receptor (beta chain) under discussion was sequenced for a study of cytomegalovirus exposure and HLA in healthy donors. PCR employed 60 Vbeta and 13 Jbeta primers. Assay: immunoSEQ multiplex PCR; the TCRdb copy retains only in-frame clones and omits some. Of about 170,000 clones in the sample, 60% to 85% are singletons; the top ten hold 3% to 3.5%. This CDR3 comprises 15 residues. V lost 1 base, J lost 7 bases, and 14 bases lay in between. CDR1 MGHRA and CDR2 YSYEKL come from the germline V gene. The clonotype originates from a female donor in good health and CMV-seronegative. The chain has TRBV4-1 and TRBJ1-5, with D tentatively TRBD1 (5 bases). Sequencing was performed on PBMCs. CDR3 sequence reads: CASSQAPGGGQPQHF. In DNA, the CDR3 is TGCGCCAGCAGCCAAGCTCCCGGGGGTGGACAGCCCCAGCATTTT.